Shown below are 17 T cell receptor beta chains from a single sample sequenced in a study of T-cell reconstitution after alpha-beta-depleted transplantation in children. This sample's TCRbeta library carried unique molecular identifier barcodes. Using its own MiXCR run on the PCR reads, TCRdb lists one record per CDR3 protein. Among approximately 500,000 distinct CDR3 sequences listed, about a quarter were seen once. The material sequenced was PBMCs, taken before TCRalphabeta/CD19-depleted stem cell transplant. The receptors were gathered from a boy under two years old with Wiskott-Aldrich syndrome, due to receive a stem cell transplant.

The V gene is TRBV15, the J gene TRBJ2-2; D not resolved. Germline lookup yields CDR1 LNHNV and CDR2 YYDKDF (reference sequence). The V end was cut by 1 base, the J end by 4 bases, with 7 bases between. The CDR3 is 14 amino acids. The CDR3 sequence is CATSRGVSTGELFF. The CDR3 coding sequence is TGTGCCACCAGCAGAGGGGTTAGCACCGGGGAGCTGTTTTTT.

This clonotype came up a few times. The rearrangement uses TRBV7-8 and TRBJ2-7; the D call may be TRBD1 or TRBD2 (6 bases each). Germline loops: CDR1 SGHVS, CDR2 FQNEAQ. V was pared by 5 bases and J by 3 bases, with 20 bases between. The CDR3 spans 16 residues. DNA of the CDR3: TGTGCCAGCAGCAAGGGGGGCAGGTTGGAGTACTACGAGCAGTACTTC. Translating gives CASSKGGRLEYYEQYF.

The count of this clonotype is one. V usage is TRBV5-1 and J usage is TRBJ1-1; weak D call: TRBD1 (5 bases). Between the trimmed V and J ends, which lost 1 base and 0 bases, there was a span of 10 bases. There are 15 residues in the CDR3. Germline V gene lookup returns CDR1 SGHRS and CDR2 YFSETQ. The CDR3 reads CASSLFRGMNTEAFF. The CDR3 region has the DNA TGCGCCAGCAGCTTGTTTAGGGGAATGAACACTGAAGCTTTCTTT.

The V gene is TRBV12-3 or TRBV12-4, the J gene TRBJ1-5, with D possibly matching TRBD1 (5 bases). Trimming cost V 5 bases and J 9 bases, with 23 bases left between them. The CDR3 contains 16 residues. CDR3 loop: CASSLSTGAGVMPQHF. CDR3 bases: TGTGCCAGCAGTCTGAGTACCGGGGCCGGGGTGATGCCCCAGCATTTT.

This clonotype was found a few times. The rearrangement uses TRBV5-1 and TRBJ2-4, with D possibly being TRBD1 (6 bases). This CDR3 has 15 amino acids. Germline CDR1 reads SGHRS; CDR2 reads YFSETQ. V was pared by 5 bases and J by 0 bases, with 12 bases between. In DNA form, the CDR3 reads TGCGCCAGCAGTTACAGGGCTTTAGCCAAAAACATTCAGTACTTC. The encoded protein is CASSYRALAKNIQYF.

V and J are TRBV14 and TRBJ2-1; possible D gene TRBD2, 5 bases. Germline V gene lookup returns CDR1 SGHDN and CDR2 FVKESK. This CDR3 comprises 14 residues. The V end lost 2 bases, the J end lost 8 bases, and 13 bases lay between the germline ends. The CDR3 DNA follows: TGTGCCAGCAGCCAACAATCTAGCTTCCATGAGCAGTTCTTC. Encoded protein: CASSQQSSFHEQFF.

The V and J genes are TRBV6-2 or TRBV6-3 and TRBJ2-1, with TRBD2 matching 9 bases. The CDR3 has 16 amino acids. The V gene's germline CDR1 is MNHEY and CDR2 SVGEGT. Trimming removed 4 bases from V and 0 bases from J; junction bases left unmatched: 4. In DNA form, the CDR3 reads TGTGCCAGCAGTTCCATAGCGGGAGACTCCTACAATGAGCAGTTCTTC. This encodes CASSSIAGDSYNEQFF.

In this sample, this clonotype turned up a few times. This chain joins TRBV5-1 and TRBJ2-5; 9 bases map to TRBD2. The CDR3 is 15 amino acids. V dropped 0 bases and J dropped 4; count of bases not matched to a gene: 4. Germline CDR1 reads SGHRS; CDR2 reads YFSETQ. Here the CDR3 reads CASSLGAAGGETQYF. CDR3 nucleotides: TGCGCCAGCAGCTTGGGTGCAGCGGGAGGAGAGACCCAGTACTTC.

The chain links TRBV5-1 to TRBJ1-1; D call uncertain. V lost 0 bases and J 0 bases, leaving 9 bases between the germline ends. This CDR3 is built from 15 residues. Germline-derived CDR1 and CDR2 are SGHRS and YFSETQ. The CDR3 sequence is CASSLAEGLNTEAFF. The CDR3 coding sequence is TGCGCCAGCAGCTTGGCGGAGGGATTGAACACTGAAGCTTTCTTT.

This rearrangement joins TRBV6-2 or TRBV6-3 to TRBJ2-5; D could derive from TRBD1 or TRBD2 (5 bases each). CDR3 size: 13 residues. Germline V CDR1 and CDR2: MNHEY, SVGEGT. Trimming stripped 2 bases from V and 7 bases from J, with 11 bases between. The CDR3 loop reads CASSYGGLGTQYF. The CDR3 DNA reads as TGTGCCAGCAGTTACGGGGGTCTAGGGACCCAGTACTTC.

The V and J genes are TRBV5-1 and TRBJ2-7; the match to TRBD1 covers 10 bases. V trimming: 3 bases; J trimming: 2 bases; junction bases outside the gene matches: 5. Germline V gene data show CDR1 as SGHRS and CDR2 as YFSETQ. This CDR3 has 15 residues. The CDR3 nucleotides are TGCGCCAGCAGCTCCCCGGACAGGGGGGCCTACGAGCAGTACTTC. Encoded protein: CASSSPDRGAYEQYF. Looking up the rest from reference TRBV5-1 and TRBJ2-7 gives the full variable domain: KAGVTQTPRYLIKTRGQQVTLSCSPISGHRSVSWYQQTPGQGLQFLFEYFSETQRNKGNFPGRFSGRQFSNSRSEMNVSTLELGDSALYLCASSSPDRGAYEQYFGPGTRLTVT.

This clonotype has just a few counts. J is TRBJ2-7 and V is TRBV5-1, with D possibly TRBD2 on 5 matching bases. Germline CDR1 SGHRS, CDR2 YFSETQ. The CDR3 loop spans 15 amino acids. The V end lost 1 base, the J end lost 0 bases, and 11 bases lay between the germline ends. CDR3 bases: TGCGCCAGCAGCTTGTGTCGGGGATGCTCCTACGAGCAGTACTTC. Its protein is CASSLCRGCSYEQYF.

V is TRBV15 and J is TRBJ2-5, with no clear D. The CDR3 runs 16 residues. Trimming removed 0 bases at V and 5 bases at J, with 16 bases between. Looked up from germline, CDR1 is LNHNV and CDR2 is YYDKDF (reference sequence). CDR3 region: CATSREPLANVETQYF. In DNA form, the CDR3 reads TGTGCCACCAGCAGAGAACCCTTAGCTAATGTGGAGACCCAGTACTTC.

The chain recombines TRBV14 with TRBJ2-1; unclear D gene. Between the trimmed V and J ends, which lost 4 bases and 10 bases, there was a span of 11 bases. There are 12 residues in the CDR3. CDR1 and CDR2 from the germline V gene are SGHDN and FVKESK. For the CDR3, the DNA is TGTGCCAGCAGCCTTAGGAAGCTGGAGCAGTTCTTC. It is translated as CASSLRKLEQFF.

The rearrangement uses TRBV20-1 and TRBJ1-4, with D perhaps TRBD1 (5 bases). This CDR3 is built from 14 residues. Germline CDR1 and CDR2: DFQATT and SNEGSKA (reference sequence). V shed 1 base and J shed 4 bases, with 10 bases lying between them. Here the CDR3 DNA reads TGCAGTGCTAGAGGTGGGGACCTTAATGAAAAACTGTTTTTT. It yields the protein CSARGGDLNEKLFF.

This clonotype was recorded a few times. The CDR3 DNA follows: TGTGCCAGCACAAACCGGGACAACCATGAAAAACTGTTTTTT. It encodes CASTNRDNHEKLFF. J is TRBJ1-4 and V is TRBV12-3 or TRBV12-4; perhaps TRBD1 as D (6 bases). V shed 7 bases and J shed 6 bases, with 15 bases lying between them. The CDR3 consists of 14 residues.

This chain links TRBV10-1 with TRBJ2-2, with D possibly called TRBD1 or TRBD2 (6 bases each). CDR1 and CDR2 (germline): WNHNN, SYGVQD (reference sequence). This CDR3 is 19 amino acids long. Trimming left V 3 bases short and J 3 bases short, with 23 bases between. The CDR3 sequence: CASSDKGKNQRGDTGELFF. DNA for the CDR3: TGCGCCAGCAGTGATAAAGGAAAGAATCAGAGGGGGGACACCGGGGAGCTGTTTTTT.